This T cell receptor (beta chain) derives from a study of blood T cell repertoires in COVID-19. At the level of the study: In each case, the material was cDNA or gDNA derived from T cells, B-cell-depleted T cells, or PBMCs.

V shed 7 bases, J shed 2 bases, and the junction held 17 bases outside the gene matches. The germline V gene encodes CDR1 MDHEN and CDR2 SYDVKM. This CDR3 spans 19 amino acids. Source study methods: The authors estimated nucleated cell counts from reference gene primer amplification. Only in-frame clones appear in the TCRdb table, and some are missing; sequencing was by immunoSEQ multiplex PCR. V, J and clone size reflect that table, while D and trimming were determined from the DNA. The data hold roughly 100,000 clones, with approximately 80% observed a single time. Sample: peripheral blood. This chain joins TRBV28 and TRBJ2-7; TRBD2 aligns across 13 bases. This sequence originates from a man at least 80 years old with acute or convalescent COVID-19. CDR3 region: CASTVEGKGLAGWAYEQYF. The CDR3 DNA follows: TGTGCCAGCACCGTGGAAGGAAAGGGACTAGCGGGATGGGCCTACGAGCAGTACTTC.